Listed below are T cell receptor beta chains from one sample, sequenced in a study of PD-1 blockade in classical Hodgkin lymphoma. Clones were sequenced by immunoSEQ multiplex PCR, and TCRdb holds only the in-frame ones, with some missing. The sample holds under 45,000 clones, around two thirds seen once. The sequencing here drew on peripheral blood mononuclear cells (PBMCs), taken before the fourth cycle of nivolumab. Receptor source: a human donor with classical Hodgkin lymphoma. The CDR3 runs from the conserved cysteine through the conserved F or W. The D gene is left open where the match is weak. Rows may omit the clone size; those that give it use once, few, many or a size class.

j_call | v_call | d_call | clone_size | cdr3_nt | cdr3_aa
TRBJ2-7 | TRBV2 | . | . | TGTGCCAGCAGTGAAGCGCTTCTCGAGTTCCCCGAGCAGTACTTC | CASSEALLEFPEQYF
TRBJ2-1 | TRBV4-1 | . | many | TGCGCCAGCAGCCAAGTTCAGGGGAATGAGCAGTTCTTC | CASSQVQGNEQFF
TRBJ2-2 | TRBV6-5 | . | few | TGTGCCAGCAGTTACGGGGGGGCGCTTTCCACCGGGGAGCTGTTTTTT | CASSYGGALSTGELFF
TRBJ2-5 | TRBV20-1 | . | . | TGCAGTGCACAGTACCAAGAGACCCAGTACTTC | CSAQYQETQYF
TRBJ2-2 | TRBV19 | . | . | TGTGCCACCGAGTGGACGGGCACCGGGGAGCTGTTTTTT | CATEWTGTGELFF
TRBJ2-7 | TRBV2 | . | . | TGTGCCAGCAGTGAAGCGCTGGAAGATGGTCCGGGGCAGTACTTC | CASSEALEDGPGQYF
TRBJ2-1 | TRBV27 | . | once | TGTGCCAGCAGTTATTCCGGGCTCAATGAGCAGTTCTTC | CASSYSGLNEQFF
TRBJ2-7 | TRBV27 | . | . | TGTGCCAGCAGTTTGGGTTTGTCCTACGAGCAGTACTTC | CASSLGLSYEQYF
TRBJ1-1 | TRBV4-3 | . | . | TGCGCCAGCAGCCCAGGTTTACAGAACACTGAAGCTTTCTTT | CASSPGLQNTEAFF
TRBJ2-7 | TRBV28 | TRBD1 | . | TGTGCCAGCAGTTTATTTGCTCAAACATTACAGGGGGCCACGGACTACGAGCAGTACTTC | CASSLFAQTLQGATDYEQYF
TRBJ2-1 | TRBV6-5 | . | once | TGTGCCAGCAGTTACTCAAAGGTGCGCGGGGACAATGAGCAGTTCTTC | CASSYSKVRGDNEQFF
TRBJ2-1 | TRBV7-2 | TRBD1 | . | TGTGCCAGCAGCTTAGCCGGGACAGGAAGTTACAATGAGCAGTTCTTC | CASSLAGTGSYNEQFF
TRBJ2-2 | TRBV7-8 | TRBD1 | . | TGTGCCAGCAGCTTAGGGGGACAGGCGAACACCGGGGAGCTGTTTTTT | CASSLGGQANTGELFF
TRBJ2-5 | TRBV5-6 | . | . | TGTGCCAGCCGTAACCGATGGACAGCACAAGAGACCCAGTACTTC | CASRNRWTAQETQYF
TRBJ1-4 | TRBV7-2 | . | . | TGTGCCAGCAGCTTAGTAGGGACGGCAACTAATGAAAAACTGTTTTTT | CASSLVGTATNEKLFF
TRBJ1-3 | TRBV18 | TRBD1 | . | TGTGCCAGCTCGCCCGACAGGGGTGGAAACACCATATATTTT | CASSPDRGGNTIYF
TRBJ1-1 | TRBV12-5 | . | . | TGTGCTAGTGGTTTGGGTGCGGTGAACACTGAAGCTTTCTTT | CASGLGAVNTEAFF
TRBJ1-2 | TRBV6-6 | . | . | TGTGCCAGCAGTCCTACTAGGGGAGGCTACACCTTC | CASSPTRGGYTF
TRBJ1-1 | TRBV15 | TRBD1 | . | TGTGCCACCAGCAGAGTAATAGGGACAGGGTTGGAAGCTTTCTTT | CATSRVIGTGLEAFF
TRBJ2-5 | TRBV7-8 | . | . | TGTGCCAGCAGCTTAGAGGGGGGCTTAGGAGAGACCCAGTACTTC | CASSLEGGLGETQYF
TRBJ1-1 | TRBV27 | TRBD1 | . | TGTGCCAGCAGTTTATCGAATGCGGTCGGGACAGGGGCTTTCTTT | CASSLSNAVGTGAFF
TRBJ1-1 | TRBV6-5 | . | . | TGTGCCAGCAGTACCACCGGAGGCGGTTATGAAGCTTTCTTT | CASSTTGGGYEAFF
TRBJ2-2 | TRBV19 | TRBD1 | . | TGTGCCAGTAGTATATTCCAGGGGGCTACCCCGCGGGGCACCGGGGAGCTGTTTTTT | CASSIFQGATPRGTGELFF
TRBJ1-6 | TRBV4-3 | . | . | TGCGCCAGCAGCCTGCGGGCGGACAGTGTTAATTCACCCCTCCACTTT | CASSLRADSVNSPLHF
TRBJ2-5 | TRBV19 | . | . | TGTGCCAGTAGTATAGTGTTTAGCGGGACAGGCCAAGAGACCCAGTACTTC | CASSIVFSGTGQETQYF
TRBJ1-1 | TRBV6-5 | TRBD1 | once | TGTGCCAGCAGTTATCAGGGGGCGAGCGAAGCTTTCTTT | CASSYQGASEAFF
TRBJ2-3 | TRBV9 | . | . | TGTGCCAGCAGCGTAGGTGGGGGGGCATCAGATACGCAGTATTTT | CASSVGGGASDTQYF
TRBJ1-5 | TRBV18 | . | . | TGTGCCAGCTCACCACCGATGGGACGGTTCAATCAGCCCCAGCATTTT | CASSPPMGRFNQPQHF
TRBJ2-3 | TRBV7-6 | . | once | TGTGCCAGCAGCTTCGCCGGGGGGCGCACAGATACGCAGTATTTT | CASSFAGGRTDTQYF
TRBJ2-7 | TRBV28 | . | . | TGTGCCAGCAGCAAACAGGCAGGGGGGTACGAGCAGTACTTC | CASSKQAGGYEQYF
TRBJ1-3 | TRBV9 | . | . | TGTGCCAGCAGCGCAAGACTTGGCGACTCTGGAAACACCATATATTTT | CASSARLGDSGNTIYF
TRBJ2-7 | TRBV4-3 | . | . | TGCGCCAGCAGCCAAGGTAGACAGGGAGGCACCTCCTACGAGCAGTACTTC | CASSQGRQGGTSYEQYF
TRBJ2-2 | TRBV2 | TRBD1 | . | TGTGCCAGCAGTGAAGGCTACCCAGGACAGGGGACCGGGGAGCTGTTTTTT | CASSEGYPGQGTGELFF
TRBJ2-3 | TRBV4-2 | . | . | TGTGCCAGCAGCCAACTACAACGGGGACTTATCACAGATACGCAGTATTTT | CASSQLQRGLITDTQYF
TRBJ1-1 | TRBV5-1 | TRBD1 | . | TGCGCCAGCAGCACGACAGGGGGCTCGAACACTGAAGCTTTCTTT | CASSTTGGSNTEAFF
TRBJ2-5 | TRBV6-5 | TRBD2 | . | TGTGCCAGCAGTTTGGGACTAGGGGAGACCCAGTACTTC | CASSLGLGETQYF
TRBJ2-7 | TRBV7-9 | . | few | TGTGCCAGCAGCCCCGTCGCGACAGTATTCTACTACGAGCAGTACTTC | CASSPVATVFYYEQYF
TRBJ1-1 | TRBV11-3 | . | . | TGTGCCAGCAGCTTAAACGTTAACACTGAAGCTTTCTTT | CASSLNVNTEAFF
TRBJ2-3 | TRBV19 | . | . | TGTGCCAGTAGTAAAATGGGGGCTGAAGCAGATACGCAGTATTTT | CASSKMGAEADTQYF
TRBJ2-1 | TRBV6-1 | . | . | TGTGCCAGCAGCGTTCGTGATTCCTACAATGAGCAGTTCTTC | CASSVRDSYNEQFF
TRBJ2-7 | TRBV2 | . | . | TGTGCCAGCAGTGAAGGGTCGAGGGGTCGGGGGCTCTTC | CASSEGSRGRGLF
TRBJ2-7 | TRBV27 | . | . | TGTGCCAGCAGCTGGGGAACAGGTTCTCAGAACGAGCAGTACTTC | CASSWGTGSQNEQYF
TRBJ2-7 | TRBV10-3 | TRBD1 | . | TGTGCCATCGGAATCAAGGGGGCGAGCGAGCAGTACTTC | CAIGIKGASEQYF
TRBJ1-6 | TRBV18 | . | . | TGTGCCAGCTCCGACAGATGGGATAGGAGATCACCCCTCCACTTT | CASSDRWDRRSPLHF
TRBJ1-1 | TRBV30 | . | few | TGTGCCTGGAGTGTTTGGGGAATTAACACTGAAGCTTTCTTT | CAWSVWGINTEAFF
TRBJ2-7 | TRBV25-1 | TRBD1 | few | TGTGCCAGCAGTGAATTTCGACAGGGCGAGCAGTACTTC | CASSEFRQGEQYF
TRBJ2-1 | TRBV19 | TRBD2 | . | TGTGCCAGTAGTATCGAGAGCGGGGGGAGCTCCTACAATGAGCAGTTCTTC | CASSIESGGSSYNEQFF
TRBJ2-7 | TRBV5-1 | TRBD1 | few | TGCGCCAGCAGCTTGGACGGGACAGGGTACTACGAGCAGTACTTC | CASSLDGTGYYEQYF
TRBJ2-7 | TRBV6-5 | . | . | TGTGCCAGCAGTTACCCCGAGCAGTACTTC | CASSYPEQYF
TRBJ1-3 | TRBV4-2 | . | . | TGTGCCAGCAGCCAAGAATTGGCAGCCTCTGGAAACACCATATATTTT | CASSQELAASGNTIYF
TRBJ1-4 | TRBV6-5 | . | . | TGTGCCAGCAGCGCCGGGGTAGGGACTAATGAAAAACTGTTTTTT | CASSAGVGTNEKLFF
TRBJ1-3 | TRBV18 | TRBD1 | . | TGTGCCAGCTCACCGGGACAGGGTGTTGGAAACACCATATATTTT | CASSPGQGVGNTIYF
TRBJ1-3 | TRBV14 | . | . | TGTGCCAGCAGCCCTCAGGGACCAGGCTCTGGAAACACCATATATTTT | CASSPQGPGSGNTIYF